Each of the 25 T cell receptor beta chains below was sequenced from the same sample in a study of T-cell reconstitution after alpha-beta-depleted transplantation in children. A TCRbeta library incorporating unique molecular identifiers was prepared. TCRdb reprocessed the PCR reads via MiXCR and lists one record per CDR3 protein. The sample records 500,000 to 600,000 distinct CDR3 sequences, about a sixth being singletons. The input for sequencing was PBMCs from the stem cell graft donor, taken from the stem cell graft. These receptors all come from a human donor who donated a stem cell graft to a child with acute lymphoblastic leukemia.

The chain links TRBV6-1 to TRBJ2-7; the D call may be TRBD1 or TRBD2 (5 bases each). The germline CDR1 and CDR2 sequences are MNHNS and SASEGT. This CDR3 comprises 15 residues. The V and J ends lost 6 bases and 2 bases respectively, with 17 bases between them. The CDR3 loop reads CASSPLGANTYEQYF. In DNA form, the CDR3 reads TGTGCCAGCAGCCCACTCGGGGCTAATACCTACGAGCAGTACTTC.

J is TRBJ2-1 and V is TRBV20-1; no clear D gene. Germline CDR1 is DFQATT and CDR2 is SNEGSKA (reference sequence). Trimming cost V 6 bases and J 2 bases, with 11 bases left between them. This CDR3 has 13 amino acids. The CDR3 here is CSAPPETYNEQFF. Written as DNA, the CDR3 is TGCAGTGCCCCCCCTGAGACCTACAATGAGCAGTTCTTC.

The genes are TRBV2 and TRBJ2-1, with a weak D call TRBD2 (6 bases). Germline V gene data show CDR1 as SNHLY and CDR2 as FYNNEI. Between the trimmed V and J ends, which lost 8 bases and 4 bases, there was a span of 18 bases. The CDR3 totals 15 residues. CDR3 DNA: TGTGCCAGCGAAATGGGAGCGGCGGGATACAATGAGCAGTTCTTC. It encodes CASEMGAAGYNEQFF.

The chain is built from TRBV7-6 and TRBJ2-2; 8 nucleotides match TRBD2. The V and J ends lost 4 bases and 7 bases, in that order; junction bases with no gene match: 11. The CDR3 spans 16 residues. The germline CDR1 and CDR2 sequences are SGHVS and FNYEAQ. The CDR3 loop reads CASSSVSGSVVGELFF. The DNA of the CDR3 is TGTGCCAGCAGCTCAGTAAGCGGGAGTGTTGTCGGGGAGCTGTTTTTT.

The V call is TRBV6-5, the J call TRBJ1-1, with 9 bases matching TRBD1. This CDR3 region has 15 residues. V lost 0 bases, J lost 8 bases, and 7 bases stayed unmatched. Germline CDR1 and CDR2: MNHEY and SVGAGI. The CDR3: CASSYSRDRAAEAFF. The CDR3 DNA sequence: TGTGCCAGCAGTTACTCCCGGGACAGGGCTGCAGAAGCTTTCTTT.

This clonotype was observed a few times. The chain couples TRBV2 to TRBJ2-2, with a tentative D call TRBD2 (5 bases). Looked up from germline, CDR1 is SNHLY and CDR2 is FYNNEI. V was pared by 6 bases and J by 0 bases, with 8 bases between. This CDR3 contains 14 residues. CDR3 sequence: CASRGDANTGELFF. The CDR3 DNA reads TGTGCCAGCAGGGGAGACGCGAACACCGGGGAGCTGTTTTTT.

This clonotype was detected a few times. The CDR3 spells CATSDNYHLGNEQFF. CDR3 in DNA: TGTGCCACCAGTGATAACTATCACCTGGGCAATGAGCAGTTCTTC. The chain uses TRBV24-1 and TRBJ2-1; D gene unclear. The ends were cut back, 3 bases at V and 6 bases at J, with 14 bases in the middle. CDR1 KGHDR and CDR2 SFDVKD come from the germline V gene. This CDR3 contains 15 residues.

This clonotype was seen more than once but under ten times. The genes are TRBV27 and TRBJ2-7, with 8 bases identical to TRBD1. The V and J ends lost 3 bases and 7 bases, in that order; junction bases with no gene match: 5. The CDR3 covers 13 residues. Germline-derived CDR1 and CDR2 are MNHEY and SMNVEV (reference sequence). CDR3 sequence: CASSLQGAREQYF. For the CDR3, the DNA is TGTGCCAGCAGTTTGCAGGGGGCAAGGGAGCAGTACTTC.

This clonotype was seen a few times. The rearrangement links TRBV6-5 to TRBJ2-7; no firm D call. The V end was cut by 2 bases, the J end by 0 bases, with 8 bases between. CDR3 size: 14 residues. The germline CDR1 and CDR2 sequences are MNHEY and SVGAGI. The CDR3 sequence: CASSYRVDSYEQYF. CDR3 in DNA: TGTGCCAGCAGTTACAGGGTGGACTCCTACGAGCAGTACTTC.

This clonotype was counted between two and nine times. The genes are TRBV20-1 and TRBJ2-7, with D tentatively TRBD2 (5 bases). V gave up 3 bases and J gave up 3 bases, with 9 bases separating them. The CDR3 runs to 12 residues. Germline assignment: CDR1 DFQATT and CDR2 SNEGSKA (reference sequence). CDR3 DNA: TGCAGTGCTAGTCCGGGATTCTACGAGCAGTACTTC. Protein product: CSASPGFYEQYF.

This clonotype has more than one count but fewer than ten. The CDR3 here is CSARDLGTAYSPLHF. The CDR3 nucleotides are TGCAGTGCTAGGGACCTTGGGACAGCCTATTCACCCCTCCACTTT. This sequence joins TRBV20-1 and TRBJ1-6; 7 bases fit TRBD1. Per germline, CDR1 DFQATT and CDR2 SNEGSKA (reference sequence). The CDR3 covers 15 residues. The V and J ends lost 3 bases and 8 bases, in that order; junction bases with no gene match: 10.

The chain employs TRBV12-3 or TRBV12-4 and TRBJ2-7; TRBD2 agrees at 10 bases. CDR3 length equals 15 residues. V lost 4 bases to trimming and J lost 0 bases; unmatched junction nucleotides: 3. In DNA, the CDR3 is TGTGCCAGCAGTTCCAGCGGGAGGGCCTCCTACGAGCAGTACTTC. It specifies CASSSSGRASYEQYF.

This clonotype was picked up a small number of times. The rearrangement links TRBV5-1 to TRBJ2-2; a weak D match, TRBD2 (5 bases). Trimming stripped 1 base from V and 0 bases from J, with 16 bases between. Germline CDR1 and CDR2: SGHRS and YFSETQ. The CDR3 contains 18 residues. Here the CDR3 DNA reads TGCGCCAGCAGCTTGCCCTTAATACGGAGGCCGAACACCGGGGAGCTGTTTTTT. Its protein is CASSLPLIRRPNTGELFF.

J is TRBJ2-1 and V is TRBV2; D remains ambiguous. The CDR3 totals 13 residues. Trimming took 8 bases from V and 4 from J, leaving 12 bases between them. Germline CDR1 and CDR2: SNHLY and FYNNEI. CDR3 nucleotide sequence: TGTGCCAGCGTTACCGCCGATTACAATGAGCAGTTCTTC. Translation gives CASVTADYNEQFF.

This chain links TRBV5-4 with TRBJ2-2; the D gene is possibly TRBD2 (5 bases). There are 16 residues in the CDR3. Germline CDR1 SGHNT, CDR2 YYREEE (reference sequence). With 3 bases removed from V and 1 base from J, the gap between germline ends came to 13 bases. CDR3 coding DNA: TGTGCCAGCAGCTCCTGGGAGAGACGGAACACCGGGGAGCTGTTTTTT. This encodes CASSSWERRNTGELFF.

This chain links TRBV27 with TRBJ2-1, with D possibly being TRBD1 (6 bases). CDR3 length: 13 amino acids. V lost 2 bases to trimming and J lost 8 bases, with 10 bases between them. Germline loops: CDR1 MNHEY, CDR2 SMNVEV (reference sequence). CDR3 residues: CASSLRGGHEQFF. CDR3 bases: TGTGCCAGCAGTTTACGAGGGGGACATGAGCAGTTCTTC.

This chain connects TRBV6-4 to TRBJ2-2; D call uncertain. This CDR3 comprises 16 residues. Germline assignment: CDR1 MRHNA and CDR2 SNTAGT. V shed 0 bases and J shed 1 base, with 9 bases lying between them. CDR3: CASSDSRRVNTGELFF. Here the CDR3 DNA reads TGTGCCAGCAGTGACTCGAGAAGGGTGAACACCGGGGAGCTGTTTTTT.

This clonotype showed up just a few times. The chain is built from TRBV6-1 and TRBJ1-2; 9 bases are a match to TRBD1. The CDR3 runs to 13 residues. CDR1 is MNHNS, CDR2 SASEGT, per germline. Trimming removed 6 bases from V and 8 bases from J; junction bases left unmatched: 7. The CDR3: CASSSTGGWGYTF. The CDR3, as DNA: TGTGCCAGCAGCAGCACAGGGGGCTGGGGCTACACCTTC.

This rearrangement joins TRBV18 to TRBJ1-1; D is unclear. V lost 3 bases, J lost 1 base, and 9 bases lay in between. Germline lookup yields CDR1 KGHSH and CDR2 LQKENI. CDR3 length equals 14 residues. As DNA, the CDR3 is TGTGCCAGCTCACCGGCGGGGTCGAACACTGAAGCTTTCTTT. Its translation is CASSPAGSNTEAFF.

This clonotype was observed a handful of times. J is TRBJ2-1 and V is TRBV20-1; 8 nucleotides agree with TRBD1. J was trimmed by 0 bases and V by 3 bases; bases with no gene match: 13. The CDR3 covers 18 residues. CDR1 and CDR2 (germline): DFQATT, SNEGSKA (reference sequence). In DNA form, the CDR3 reads TGCAGTGCTAGGCACAGGGGGAATTGGGCGGGCTCCTACAATGAGCAGTTCTTC. Protein product: CSARHRGNWAGSYNEQFF.

J is TRBJ1-5 and V is TRBV5-1; D not certain. The V and J ends lost 0 bases and 0 bases respectively, with 7 bases between them. Looked up from germline, CDR1 is SGHRS and CDR2 is YFSETQ. This CDR3 contains 15 residues. The CDR3 here is CASSLVPGSNQPQHF. The CDR3 nucleotides read TGCGCCAGCAGCTTGGTTCCAGGTAGCAATCAGCCCCAGCATTTT.

This clonotype was seen only a few times. J is TRBJ1-2 and V is TRBV7-9; D is ambiguous. The CDR3 is 12 residues long. V shed 3 bases and J shed 8 bases, with 10 bases lying between them. Germline CDR1 and CDR2: SEHNR and FQNEAQ (reference sequence). CDR3 amino acids: CASSFGGSGYTF. CDR3 DNA: TGTGCCAGCAGCTTTGGAGGGAGCGGCTACACCTTC.

The V and J genes are TRBV4-1 and TRBJ1-5, with D uncertain. Per the germline V gene, CDR1 is MGHRA and CDR2 is YSYEKL. Trimming removed 0 bases from V and 10 bases from J, with 10 bases in between. This CDR3 comprises 13 residues. The chain's CDR3 is CASSQDTEVPQHF. For the CDR3, the DNA is TGCGCCAGCAGCCAAGATACCGAGGTCCCCCAGCATTTT.

This clonotype was seen a handful of times. J is TRBJ2-7 and V is TRBV9; D is unclear. The CDR3 has 11 amino acids. V lost 7 bases, J lost 3 bases, and 8 bases lay in between. Germline CDR1 is SGDLS and CDR2 is YYNGEE. CDR3 protein: CASWVLYEQYF. For the CDR3, the DNA is TGTGCCAGCTGGGTCCTCTACGAGCAGTACTTC.

This clonotype was picked up a small number of times. CDR3 protein: CASSLEGRIYEQYF. In DNA form, the CDR3 reads TGCGCCAGCAGCTTGGAGGGACGGATCTACGAGCAGTACTTC. The chain combines TRBV5-1 with TRBJ2-7; D might be TRBD1 or TRBD2, each matching 5 bases. There are 14 residues in the CDR3. CDR1 is SGHRS, CDR2 YFSETQ, per germline. V lost 0 bases and J 3 bases, leaving 10 bases between the germline ends. Full variable domain (rest looked up from reference TRBV5-1 and TRBJ2-7): KAGVTQTPRYLIKTRGQQVTLSCSPISGHRSVSWYQQTPGQGLQFLFEYFSETQRNKGNFPGRFSGRQFSNSRSEMNVSTLELGDSALYLCASSLEGRIYEQYFGPGTRLTVT.